These 25 T cell receptor beta chains were all obtained from the same sample, sequenced in a study of cytomegalovirus exposure and HLA in healthy donors. Researchers ran the PCR with 60 Vbeta and 13 Jbeta primers. Using immunoSEQ multiplex PCR, the repertoire was profiled, and TCRdb retains in-frame clones only, with some absent. In the table there are fewer than 200,000 clones, roughly 70% of which are singletons. Input material: PBMCs. Receptor source: a girl aged 10 to 17 in good health and CMV-seronegative.

This chain links TRBV19 with TRBJ1-4; unclear D gene. Trimming pared 4 bases from V and 7 bases from J, leaving 10 bases between. The CDR3 extends over 13 amino acids. Germline V CDR1 and CDR2: LNHDA, SQIVND (reference sequence). The CDR3 reads CASSTTRSEKLFF. CDR3 in DNA: TGTGCCAGTAGTACTACCCGAAGTGAAAAACTGTTTTTT. Looking up the rest from reference TRBV19 and TRBJ1-4 gives the full variable domain: DGGITQSPKYLFRKEGQNVTLSCEQNLNHDAMYWYRQDPGQGLRLIYYSQIVNDFQKGDIAEGYSVSREKKESFPLTVTSAQKNPTAFYLCASSTTRSEKLFFGSGTQLSVL.

This chain connects TRBV10-3 to TRBJ1-5; D call uncertain. V gave up 2 bases and J gave up 4 bases, with 6 bases separating them. CDR1 is ENHRY and CDR2 is SYGVKD in the germline V gene. This CDR3 contains 13 residues. CDR3 bases: TGTGCCATCAGTGAGGGGCGAAATCAGCCCCAGCATTTT. Encoded protein: CAISEGRNQPQHF.

The chain joins TRBV5-5 to TRBJ1-1; the D is unclear. The V gene lost 3 bases and the J gene lost 13 bases, with 16 bases spanning the gap. Germline CDR1 SGHKS, CDR2 YYEKEE (reference sequence). The CDR3 is made up of 12 amino acids. The CDR3 nucleotides read TGTGCCAGCAGCTCGAATTGGCAGGAGGGTTTCTTT. This gives the protein CASSSNWQEGFF.

The table lists this clone with a few counts. The chain links TRBV28 to TRBJ2-1; D ambiguous. V was clipped by 7 bases and J by 9 bases, with 13 bases between them. Germline assignment: CDR1 MDHEN and CDR2 SYDVKM. This CDR3 comprises 12 residues. CDR3 DNA: TGTGCCAGCACCCTATCCCCACGTGAGCAGTTCTTC. Encoded protein: CASTLSPREQFF. Full variable domain (missing parts from reference TRBV28 and TRBJ2-1): DVKVTQSSRYLVKRTGEKVFLECVQDMDHENMFWYRQDPGLGLRLIYFSYDVKMKEKGDIPEGYSVSREKKERFSLILESASTNQTSMYLCASTLSPREQFFGPGTRLTVL.

The CDR3 DNA reads as TGTGCCAGTAGTATAGGACAGGGGACTGAAGCTTTCTTT. Translating it yields CASSIGQGTEAFF. The chain is built from TRBV19 and TRBJ1-1, with TRBD1 identical over 8 bases. Unmatched junction bases numbered 0, after V lost 1 base and J lost 5 bases. Germline V CDR1 and CDR2: LNHDA, SQIVND (reference sequence). The CDR3 spans 13 residues.

The J gene is TRBJ2-7, the V gene TRBV6-5; 9 bases are shared with TRBD1. Unmatched junction bases numbered 4, after V lost 5 bases and J lost 5 bases. Germline V CDR1 and CDR2: MNHEY, SVGAGI. The CDR3 has 13 residues. The CDR3 nucleotides are TGTGCCAGCAGTAGGGACAGGGTCAACGAGCAGTACTTC. This gives the protein CASSRDRVNEQYF.

The V gene is TRBV7-2, the J gene TRBJ1-6, with unresolved D. There are 14 residues in the CDR3. V was cut by 1 base and J by 8 bases, with 9 bases left in between. Germline CDR1 is SGHTA and CDR2 is FQGNSA. The CDR3 loop reads CASSLGRWDSPLHF. CDR3 DNA sequence: TGTGCCAGCAGCTTAGGCAGGTGGGATTCACCCCTCCACTTT.

The J gene is TRBJ2-3, the V gene TRBV15; TRBD2 matches 8 bases. Trimming took 4 bases from V and 4 from J; bases not matched to a gene: 7. Germline V CDR1 and CDR2: LNHNV, YYDKDF (reference sequence). The CDR3 runs 15 residues. The CDR3: CATSMGSGGSDTQYF. The CDR3 DNA reads as TGTGCCACCAGCATGGGAAGCGGGGGATCAGATACGCAGTATTTT.

V gene TRBV10-2 combines with J gene TRBJ2-5; weak D call: TRBD2 (5 bases). The length of the CDR3 is 14 residues. The germline V and J ends were trimmed by 2 bases and 4 bases, with 11 bases remaining between them. Looked up from germline, CDR1 is WSHSY and CDR2 is SAAADI. As DNA, the CDR3 is TGCGCCAGCAGTGAGGTACTAGATCCAGAGACCCAGTACTTC. It codes for CASSEVLDPETQYF.

About this clone itself: Additional DNA sequences in this sample encode the identical CDR3. The genes are TRBV29-1 and TRBJ2-7; 9 bases match TRBD1. Germline trimming cut 3 bases from V and 0 bases from J; bases unmatched to any gene: 6. There are 15 residues in the CDR3. Germline assignment: CDR1 SQVTM and CDR2 ANQGSEA. The CDR3 is CSVERRDRDSYEQYF. In nucleotides, the CDR3 is TGCAGCGTTGAGCGGAGGGACAGGGACTCCTACGAGCAGTACTTC.

The chain employs TRBV10-2 and TRBJ1-5, with D possibly matching TRBD1 (5 bases). Germline loops: CDR1 WSHSY, CDR2 SAAADI. V was pared by 4 bases and J by 0 bases, with 10 bases between. This CDR3 region has 15 residues. The CDR3 coding sequence is TGCGCCAGCAGTGCGGGGGGATTTAGCAATCAGCCCCAGCATTTT. Its protein product is CASSAGGFSNQPQHF.

The chain employs TRBV30 and TRBJ1-1, with D tentatively TRBD1 (6 bases). Germline CDR1 is GTSNPN and CDR2 is SVGIG (reference sequence). V lost 6 bases and J 1 base, leaving 15 bases between the germline ends. The CDR3 is 14 amino acids. The CDR3 sequence is CACQSDSKNTEAFF. In DNA form, the CDR3 reads TGTGCCTGTCAATCGGACAGTAAGAACACTGAAGCTTTCTTT.

This rearrangement joins TRBV30 to TRBJ2-7; TRBD2 is a possible D gene (5 bases). Germline CDR1 is GTSNPN and CDR2 is SVGIG (reference sequence). CDR3 length: 12 amino acids. Between the trimmed V and J ends, which lost 4 bases and 1 base, there was a span of 8 bases. CDR3 sequence reads: CAWTSGSYEQYF. The DNA for the CDR3 is TGTGCCTGGACCAGCGGATCCTACGAGCAGTACTTC. Full variable domain (rest looked up from reference TRBV30 and TRBJ2-7): SQTIHQWPATLVQPVGSPLSLECTVEGTSNPNLYWYRQAAGRGLQLLFYSVGIGQISSEVPQNLSASRPQDRQFILSSKKLLLSDSGFYLCAWTSGSYEQYFGPGTRLTVT.

This rearrangement joins TRBV11-2 to TRBJ2-7; TRBD1 agrees at 7 bases. From germline, CDR1 is SGHAT and CDR2 FQNNGV. CDR3 length: 13 amino acids. V lost 6 bases, J lost 4 bases, and 6 bases stayed unmatched. The CDR3 DNA is TGTGCCAGCAGTTCCGGGACAGCATACGAGCAGTACTTC. Translated, it gives CASSSGTAYEQYF.

This clone was seen only once. The V call is TRBV9, the J call TRBJ1-2; D may be TRBD1 (5 bases). Germline V gives CDR1 SGDLS, CDR2 YYNGEE. V lost 0 bases and J 5 bases, leaving 17 bases between the germline ends. This CDR3 is built from 16 residues. The CDR3 bases are TGTGCCAGCAGCGTAGCCCCGGGATCGGGGGGTTATGGCTACACCTTC. Its protein product is CASSVAPGSGGYGYTF.

V usage is TRBV9 and J usage is TRBJ2-3; D might be TRBD1 (5 bases). This CDR3 is built from 13 residues. V was trimmed by 7 bases and J by 3 bases, leaving 12 bases between them. The V gene's germline CDR1 is SGDLS and CDR2 YYNGEE. The CDR3 is CASGLTDTDTQYF. Written as DNA, the CDR3 is TGTGCCAGCGGCCTGACAGATACAGATACGCAGTATTTT.

The chain combines TRBV6-5 with TRBJ1-1, with TRBD1 identical over 7 bases. The germline CDR1 and CDR2 sequences are MNHEY and SVGAGI. J gave up 4 bases and V 5 bases, and 10 bases lay outside the gene matches. This CDR3 spans 15 amino acids. The CDR3 protein is CASSRLKGATTEAFF. Written as DNA, the CDR3 is TGTGCCAGCAGTCGCCTGAAGGGGGCTACCACTGAAGCTTTCTTT.

This clone turned up a few times. V gene TRBV30 combines with J gene TRBJ1-1; D remains ambiguous. Between the trimmed V and J ends, which lost 3 bases and 4 bases, there was a span of 18 bases. Looked up from germline, CDR1 is GTSNPN and CDR2 is SVGIG (reference sequence). The CDR3 is 15 residues long. Here the CDR3 DNA reads TGTGCCTGGAGACCTACAAAAGGTCCGGGCACTGAAGCTTTCTTT. As protein: CAWRPTKGPGTEAFF.

The chain is built from TRBV5-1 and TRBJ2-3; 7 positions match TRBD1. Trimming cost V 0 bases and J 5 bases; bases outside gene matches: 3. This CDR3 contains 14 residues. From germline, CDR1 is SGHRS and CDR2 YFSETQ. This chain's CDR3 is CASSLGQGGDTQYF. The CDR3 DNA reads TGCGCCAGCAGCTTGGGACAGGGTGGAGATACGCAGTATTTT.

The V call is TRBV18, the J call TRBJ1-4; D uncertain. Germline V gene sequence: CDR1 KGHSH, CDR2 LQKENI. The V end was cut by 0 bases, the J end by 8 bases, with 16 bases between. The CDR3 extends over 16 amino acids. CDR3 protein: CASSPPGGKGREKLFF. CDR3 in DNA: TGTGCCAGCTCACCACCGGGAGGAAAAGGGCGGGAAAAACTGTTTTTT.

This clone was counted only a few times. The rearrangement links TRBV5-1 to TRBJ2-2, with D unresolved. V was trimmed by 0 bases and J by 3 bases, leaving 18 bases between them. Germline assignment: CDR1 SGHRS and CDR2 YFSETQ. The length of the CDR3 is 18 residues. The chain's CDR3 is CASSLGQPQREDTGELFF. For the CDR3, the DNA is TGCGCCAGCAGCTTGGGACAACCCCAACGCGAAGACACCGGGGAGCTGTTTTTT.

V is TRBV5-1 and J is TRBJ2-1; TRBD2 agrees at 8 bases. CDR1 is SGHRS and CDR2 is YFSETQ in the germline V gene. With 5 bases clipped from V and 5 bases from J, the junction kept 6 bases outside the gene matches. The CDR3 runs to 14 residues. CDR3 sequence (DNA): TGCGCCAGCAGTACGGGACTAGGGAACAATGAGCAGTTCTTC. Translation gives CASSTGLGNNEQFF. Combining the CDR3 with reference TRBV5-1 and TRBJ2-1 gives the whole variable domain KAGVTQTPRYLIKTRGQQVTLSCSPISGHRSVSWYQQTPGQGLQFLFEYFSETQRNKGNFPGRFSGRQFSNSRSEMNVSTLELGDSALYLCASSTGLGNNEQFFGPGTRLTVL.

The chain is built from TRBV6-5 and TRBJ1-1; tentatively, D is TRBD1 (6 bases). Germline V CDR1 and CDR2: MNHEY, SVGAGI. V gave up 8 bases and J gave up 0 bases, with 10 bases separating them. The length of the CDR3 is 13 residues. CDR3: CASRQALNTEAFF. The CDR3 DNA sequence: TGTGCCAGCCGACAGGCCCTGAACACTGAAGCTTTCTTT.

V gene TRBV15 combines with J gene TRBJ1-2; 8 nucleotides agree with TRBD1. CDR3 length: 15 residues. V was clipped by 2 bases and J by 3 bases; unmatched bases: 5. Per the germline V gene, CDR1 is LNHNV and CDR2 is YYDKDF (reference sequence). The CDR3 region has the DNA TGTGCCACCAGCAGACTCGGACAGGGTGACTATGGCTACACCTTC. Translation: CATSRLGQGDYGYTF. The full variable domain, with the rest looked up from reference TRBV15 and TRBJ1-2, is DAMVIQNPRYQVTQFGKPVTLSCSQTLNHNVMYWYQQKSSQAPKLLFHYYDKDFNNEADTPDNFQSRRPNTSFCFLDIRSPGLGDTAMYLCATSRLGQGDYGYTFGSGTRLTVV.

The chain combines TRBV4-1 with TRBJ2-7, with TRBD2 identical over 8 bases. Germline assignment: CDR1 MGHRA and CDR2 YSYEKL. CDR3 length: 12 amino acids. V dropped 2 bases and J dropped 7; count of bases not matched to a gene: 1. The CDR3 nucleotides read TGCGCCAGCAGCCAACGGGAGGGGGAGCAGTACTTC. It codes for CASSQREGEQYF.